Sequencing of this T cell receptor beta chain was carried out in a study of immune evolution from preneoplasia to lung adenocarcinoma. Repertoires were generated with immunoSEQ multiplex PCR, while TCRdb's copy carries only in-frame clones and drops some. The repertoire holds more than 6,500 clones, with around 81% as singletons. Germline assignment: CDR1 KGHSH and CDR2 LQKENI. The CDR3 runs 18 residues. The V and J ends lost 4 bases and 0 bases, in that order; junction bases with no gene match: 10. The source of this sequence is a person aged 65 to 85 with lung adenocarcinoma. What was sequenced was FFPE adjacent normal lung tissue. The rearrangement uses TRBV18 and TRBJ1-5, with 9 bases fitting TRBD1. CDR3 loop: CASSLSRTGEYSNQPQHF. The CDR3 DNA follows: TGTGCCAGCTCACTATCCAGGACAGGGGAATATAGCAATCAGCCCCAGCATTTT.